This T cell receptor beta chain was found in a study of T cell responses to AZD1222 COVID-19 vaccine. Germline V gene sequence: CDR1 LNHDA, CDR2 SQIVND (reference sequence). The ends were cut back, 7 bases at V and 3 bases at J, with 15 bases in the middle. CDR3 length: 15 amino acids. Profiling relied on immunoSEQ multiplex PCR, and the TCRdb table lists in-frame clones only, not all of them. The sample holds about 140,000 clones, about nine tenths seen once. The receptor was derived from an adult who received the AZD1222 COVID-19 vaccine. The specimen was peripheral blood, collected 28 days after the second AZD1222 dose. The genes are TRBV19 and TRBJ2-2; a possible D gene is TRBD2 (6 bases). As DNA, the CDR3 is TGTGCCAGTACCCAGGGAGGCGGTTACACCGGGGAGCTGTTTTTT. Encoded protein: CASTQGGGYTGELFF.